Only a few counts were recorded for the clone carrying this T cell receptor (beta chain). Its antigen is unidentified. The data belong to a study of shared clonotypes between healthy human individuals. Terminally differentiated effector memory CD45RA+ cells were excluded from the naive CD8 cells, which were CD45RO-negative and positively selected for CCR7. Every subset had its genomic DNA shared out evenly among several immunoSEQ plates. Original methodology: Sequence data from immunoSEQ were junction-only and lacked quality scores; consequently, filtering differed. Clones were read by immunoSEQ multiplex PCR, and TCRdb kept only the in-frame ones, dropping some. D and trimming come from the DNA, and the V and J calls and clone size come from that table. The sample lists nearly 2 million clones, just under 95% occurring once. CDR1 and CDR2 (germline): MNHEY, SMNVEV (reference sequence). Losses at the gene ends were 5 bases for V and 1 base for J; bases not matched to a gene: 5. This CDR3 has 15 amino acids.

Findings and limits, study-wide: Genetic and exposure-history diversity was limited by the few donors. Larger estimated richness was generally seen in naive subsets than in memory subsets.

Sequenced sample: naive CD8+ T cells sorted from blood. The sequence came from a man between 18 and 35 years old in good health. The chain employs TRBV27 and TRBJ1-1, with 9 bases that match TRBD1. CDR3 in DNA: TGTGCCAGCAGTCCGGGACAGGGACAGAACACTGAAGCTTTCTTT. Its protein is CASSPGQGQNTEAFF.